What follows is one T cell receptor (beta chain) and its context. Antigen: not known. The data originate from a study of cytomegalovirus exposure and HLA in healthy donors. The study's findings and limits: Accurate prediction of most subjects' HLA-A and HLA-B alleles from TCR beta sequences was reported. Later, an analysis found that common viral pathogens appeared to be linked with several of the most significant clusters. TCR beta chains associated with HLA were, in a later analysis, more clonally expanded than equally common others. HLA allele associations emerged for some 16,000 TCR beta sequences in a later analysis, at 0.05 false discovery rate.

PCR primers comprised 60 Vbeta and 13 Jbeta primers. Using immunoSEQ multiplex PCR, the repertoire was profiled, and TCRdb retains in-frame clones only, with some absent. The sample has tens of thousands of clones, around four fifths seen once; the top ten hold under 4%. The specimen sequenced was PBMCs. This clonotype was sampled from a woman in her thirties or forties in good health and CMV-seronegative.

The CDR3 reads CASSLAVGGGYEQYF. The CDR3 DNA reads as TGCGCCAGCAGCTTGGCCGTCGGTGGAGGATACGAGCAGTACTTC. The rearrangement joins TRBV5-1 to TRBJ2-7; the D gene is possibly TRBD2 (5 bases). The ends were cut back, 0 bases at V and 4 bases at J, with 14 bases in the middle. CDR1 SGHRS and CDR2 YFSETQ come from the germline V gene. The CDR3 contains 15 residues.